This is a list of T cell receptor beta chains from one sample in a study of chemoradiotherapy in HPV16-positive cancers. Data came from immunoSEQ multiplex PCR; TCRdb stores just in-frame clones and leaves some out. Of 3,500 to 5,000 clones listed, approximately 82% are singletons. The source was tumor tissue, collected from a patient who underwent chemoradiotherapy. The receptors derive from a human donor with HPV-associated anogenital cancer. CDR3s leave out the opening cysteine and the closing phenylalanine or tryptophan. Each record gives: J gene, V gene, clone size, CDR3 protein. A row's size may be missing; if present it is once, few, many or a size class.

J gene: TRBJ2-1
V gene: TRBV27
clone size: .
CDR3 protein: ASSLRLAGHNEQF

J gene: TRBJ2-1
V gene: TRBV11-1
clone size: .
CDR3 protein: ASSLNMNTLREYEQF

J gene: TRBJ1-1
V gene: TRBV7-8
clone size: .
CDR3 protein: ASSPGRLGTEAF

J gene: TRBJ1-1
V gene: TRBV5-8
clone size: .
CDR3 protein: ASSQGGARDTEAF

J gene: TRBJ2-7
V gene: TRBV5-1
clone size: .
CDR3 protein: ASTAGVSLSEQY

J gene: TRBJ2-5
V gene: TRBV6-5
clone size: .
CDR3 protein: ASSWGTGRETQY

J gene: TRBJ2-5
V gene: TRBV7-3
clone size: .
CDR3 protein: ASSSGGNGETQY

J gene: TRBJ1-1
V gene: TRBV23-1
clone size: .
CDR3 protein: VRNTEAF

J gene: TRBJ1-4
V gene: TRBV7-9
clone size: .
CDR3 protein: ASSLVLATPFNEKLF

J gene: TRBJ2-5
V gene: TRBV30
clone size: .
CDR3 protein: AWSVKVETQY

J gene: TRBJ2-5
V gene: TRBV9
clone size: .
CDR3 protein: ASSPNPEETQY

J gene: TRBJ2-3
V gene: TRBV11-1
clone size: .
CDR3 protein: ASSFSDTQY

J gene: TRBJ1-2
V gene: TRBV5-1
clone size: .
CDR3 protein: ASSLGGERGYT

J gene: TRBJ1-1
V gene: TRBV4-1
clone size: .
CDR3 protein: ASSQIFLGHTEAF

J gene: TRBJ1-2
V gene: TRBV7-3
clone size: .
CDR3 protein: ASAPEAISYGYT

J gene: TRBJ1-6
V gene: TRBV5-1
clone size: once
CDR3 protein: ASSYTGDNSPLH

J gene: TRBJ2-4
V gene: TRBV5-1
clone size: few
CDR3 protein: ASTPGLAGHLAKNIQY

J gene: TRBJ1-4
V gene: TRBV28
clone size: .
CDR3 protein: ASSFRPGKPNEKLF

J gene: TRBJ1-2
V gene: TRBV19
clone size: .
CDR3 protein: ATTLGRGYGYT

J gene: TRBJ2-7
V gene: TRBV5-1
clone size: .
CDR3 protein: ASSLESGSYEQY

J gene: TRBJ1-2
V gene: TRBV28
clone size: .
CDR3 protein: ASSHRLGGGYGYT

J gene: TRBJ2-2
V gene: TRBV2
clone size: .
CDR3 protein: ASSEGLGRTGELF

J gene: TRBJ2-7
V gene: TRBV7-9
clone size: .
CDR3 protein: ASSLGSLEQY

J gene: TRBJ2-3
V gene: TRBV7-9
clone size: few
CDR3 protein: ASSLVAGWAAGTDTQY

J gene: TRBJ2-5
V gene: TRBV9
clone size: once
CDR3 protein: ASSAAGGGGETQY

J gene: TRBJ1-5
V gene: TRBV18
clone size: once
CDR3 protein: ASSSGVWPQH

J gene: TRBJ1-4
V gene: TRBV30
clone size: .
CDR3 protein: AWSPGAWGEKLF

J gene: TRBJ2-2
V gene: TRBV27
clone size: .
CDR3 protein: ASSRSGRVYTGELF

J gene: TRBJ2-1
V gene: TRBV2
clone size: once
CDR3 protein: ASSPEPPGLAGGEQF

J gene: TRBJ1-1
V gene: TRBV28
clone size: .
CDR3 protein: ASSTTEFEAF

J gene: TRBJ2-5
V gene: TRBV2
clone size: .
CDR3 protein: ASRSGPSGTQY

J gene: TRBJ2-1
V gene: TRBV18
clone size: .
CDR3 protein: ASSRAGAGEQF

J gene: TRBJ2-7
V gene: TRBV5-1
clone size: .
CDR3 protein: ASTQGLSYEQY

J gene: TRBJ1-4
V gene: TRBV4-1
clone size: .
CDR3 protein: ASSQTLQGWEKLF

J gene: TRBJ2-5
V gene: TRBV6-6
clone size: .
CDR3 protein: ASWASGKETQY

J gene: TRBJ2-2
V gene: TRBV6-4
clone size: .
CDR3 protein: ASSERETGELF

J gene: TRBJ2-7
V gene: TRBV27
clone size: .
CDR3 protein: ASRSGTSLYEQY

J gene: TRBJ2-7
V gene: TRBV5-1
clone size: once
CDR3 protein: ASSGGQGPTYEQY

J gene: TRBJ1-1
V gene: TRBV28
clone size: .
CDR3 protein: ASSFPQGVNTEAF

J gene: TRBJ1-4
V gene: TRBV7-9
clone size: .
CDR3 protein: ASSLAGQNEKLF

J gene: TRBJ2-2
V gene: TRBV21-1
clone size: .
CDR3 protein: ASSRGLSTTGEVVGTGELF

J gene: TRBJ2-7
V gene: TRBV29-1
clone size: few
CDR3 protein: SVEDRFSPPGEQY

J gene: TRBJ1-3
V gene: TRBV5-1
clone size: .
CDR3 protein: ASSLEAGSSGNTIY

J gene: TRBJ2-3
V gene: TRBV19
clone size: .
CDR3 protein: ASSISGESTDTQY

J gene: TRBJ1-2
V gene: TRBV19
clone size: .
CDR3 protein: ASSIEAERNYGYT

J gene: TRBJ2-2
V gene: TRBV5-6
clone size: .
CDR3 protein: ASSLGGSGELF

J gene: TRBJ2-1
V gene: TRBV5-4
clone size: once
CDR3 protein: ASSPAPSGRKLNEQF